This T cell receptor beta chain was obtained from a study of blood T cells in healthy people across ages. Study-level results: Researchers judged that diversity estimates from one million T cells fell short of true values.

Many counts were recorded for this clonotype. The antigen is undetermined. For the second PCR, which ran for about 7 to 11 cycles, a sample-barcoded 5' primer and a J-beta primer mix were used. TCRdb re-called the 5' RACE reads with MiXCR, one entry per CDR3 protein. This table holds around 710,000 distinct CDR3 sequences, 43% found once. The CDR3 length is 15 residues. CDR1 and CDR2 (germline): SGHRS, YFSETQ. V was cut by 0 bases and J by 2 bases, with 11 bases left in between. This clonotype was sampled from an older woman in good health. This rearrangement joins TRBV5-1 to TRBJ1-2; weak D call: TRBD1 (6 bases). Sequencing was done on a sample of blood. The CDR3 DNA reads TGCGCCAGCAGCTTGGACCCCGGGGGCAACTATGGCTACACCTTC. This encodes CASSLDPGGNYGYTF.